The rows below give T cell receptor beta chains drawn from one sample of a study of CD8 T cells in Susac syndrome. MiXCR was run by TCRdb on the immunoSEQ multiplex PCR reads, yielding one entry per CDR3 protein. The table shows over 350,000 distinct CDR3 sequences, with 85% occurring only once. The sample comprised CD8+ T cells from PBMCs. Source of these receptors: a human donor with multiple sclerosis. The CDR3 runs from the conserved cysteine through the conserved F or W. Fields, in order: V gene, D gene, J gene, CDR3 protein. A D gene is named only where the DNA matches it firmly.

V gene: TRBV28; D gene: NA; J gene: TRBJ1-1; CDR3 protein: CASSLRPNTEAFF
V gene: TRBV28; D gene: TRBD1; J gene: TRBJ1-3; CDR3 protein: CASSFAGGGNTIYF
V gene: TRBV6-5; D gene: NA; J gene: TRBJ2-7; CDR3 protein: CASSWGQYYEQYF
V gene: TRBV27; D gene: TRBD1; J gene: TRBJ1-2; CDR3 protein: CASSPRTGYGGGYTF
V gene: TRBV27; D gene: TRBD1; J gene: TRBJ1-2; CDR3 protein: CASSYNRGAIYGYTF
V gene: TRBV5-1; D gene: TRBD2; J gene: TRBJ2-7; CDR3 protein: CASSAGLAGITYEQYF
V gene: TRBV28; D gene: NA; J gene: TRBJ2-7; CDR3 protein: CASSSIEGPYEQYF
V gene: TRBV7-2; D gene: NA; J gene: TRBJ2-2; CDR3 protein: CASSPTTNTGELFF
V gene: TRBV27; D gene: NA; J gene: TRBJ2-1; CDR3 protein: CASNRLGDEQFF
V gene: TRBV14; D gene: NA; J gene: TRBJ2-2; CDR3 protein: CASSQLDSRNTGELFF
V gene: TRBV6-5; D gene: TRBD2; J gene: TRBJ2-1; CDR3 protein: CASSYSLAGGNNEQFF
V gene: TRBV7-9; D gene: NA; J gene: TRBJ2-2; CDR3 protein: CASSPPGNTGELFF
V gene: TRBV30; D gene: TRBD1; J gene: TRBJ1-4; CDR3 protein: CAWSLTGGGDEGTEKLFF
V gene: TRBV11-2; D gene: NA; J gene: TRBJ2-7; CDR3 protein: CASSYSGALEQYF
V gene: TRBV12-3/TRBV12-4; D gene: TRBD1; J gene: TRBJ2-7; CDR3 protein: CASSLQGQGAPYEQYF
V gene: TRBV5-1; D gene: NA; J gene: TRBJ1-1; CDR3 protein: CASSFGVPYEAFF
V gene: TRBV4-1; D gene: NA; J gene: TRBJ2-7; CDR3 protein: CASSQVPDGVYEQYF
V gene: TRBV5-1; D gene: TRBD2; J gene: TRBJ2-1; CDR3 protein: CASSLGTSGVFSYNEQFF
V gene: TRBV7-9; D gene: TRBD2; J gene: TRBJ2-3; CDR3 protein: CASSRGGSDTQYF
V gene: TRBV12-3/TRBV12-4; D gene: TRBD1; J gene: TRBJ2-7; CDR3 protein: CASSLVGQPTYEQYF
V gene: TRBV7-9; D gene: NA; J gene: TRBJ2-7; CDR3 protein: CASSPLDSDEQYF
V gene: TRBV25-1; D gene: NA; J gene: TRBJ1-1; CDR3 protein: CASSADRGTEAFF
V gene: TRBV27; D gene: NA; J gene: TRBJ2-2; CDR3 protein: CASMSYRSNTGELFF
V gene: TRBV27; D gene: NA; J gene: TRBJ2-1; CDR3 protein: CASSLSAVSSYNEQFF
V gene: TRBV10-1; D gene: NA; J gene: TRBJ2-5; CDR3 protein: CASSRGVGETQYF
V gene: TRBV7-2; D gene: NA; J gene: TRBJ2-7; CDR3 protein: CASSLGKNYEQYF
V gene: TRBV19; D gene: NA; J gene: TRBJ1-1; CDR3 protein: CASFRSTEAFF
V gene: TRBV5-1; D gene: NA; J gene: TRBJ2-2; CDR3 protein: CASSDRTNTGELFF
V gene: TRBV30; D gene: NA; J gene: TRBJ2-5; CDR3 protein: CAWSSGVGETQYF
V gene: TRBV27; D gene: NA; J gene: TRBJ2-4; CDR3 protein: CASSYTNSLGIQYF
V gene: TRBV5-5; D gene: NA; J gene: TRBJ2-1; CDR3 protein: CASSPEINEQFF
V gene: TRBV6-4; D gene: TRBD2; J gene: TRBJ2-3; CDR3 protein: CASSEGLATNTQYF
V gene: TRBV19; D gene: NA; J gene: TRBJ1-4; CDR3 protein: CASSATGEKLFF
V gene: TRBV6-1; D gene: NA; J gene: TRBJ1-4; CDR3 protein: CASSRPHLPDEKLFF
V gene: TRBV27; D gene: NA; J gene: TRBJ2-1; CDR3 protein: CASSLAGPGLFF
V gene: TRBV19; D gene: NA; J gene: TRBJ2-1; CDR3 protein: CASSEDSTYNEQFF
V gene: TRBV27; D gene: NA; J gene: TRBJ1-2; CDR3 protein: CASSPGFGYTF
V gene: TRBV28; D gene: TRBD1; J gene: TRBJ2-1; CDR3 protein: CASRHGQGETNEQFF
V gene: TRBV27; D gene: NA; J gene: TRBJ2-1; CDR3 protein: CASSYEGGLYNGQFF
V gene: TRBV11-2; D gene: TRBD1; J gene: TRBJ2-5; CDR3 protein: CASSLGVATGEETQYF
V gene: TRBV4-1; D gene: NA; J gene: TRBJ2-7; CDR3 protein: CASSPGEGAWGGEQYF
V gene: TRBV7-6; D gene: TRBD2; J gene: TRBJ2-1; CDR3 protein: CASSFPTSGSSYNEQFF
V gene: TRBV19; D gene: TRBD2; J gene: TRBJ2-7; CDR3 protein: CASSMPPSTGGDGEQYF
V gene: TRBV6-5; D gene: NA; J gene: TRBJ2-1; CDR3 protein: CASSHRGTTNNEQFF
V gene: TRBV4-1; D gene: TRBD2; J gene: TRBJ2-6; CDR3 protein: CASSQGVLAGTSLSWANVLTF
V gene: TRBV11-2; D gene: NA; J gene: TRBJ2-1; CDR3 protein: CASSFSTQYNEQFF
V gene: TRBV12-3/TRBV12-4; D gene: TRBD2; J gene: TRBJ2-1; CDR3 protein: CASSSRGDEQFF
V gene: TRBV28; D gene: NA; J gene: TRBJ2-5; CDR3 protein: CASSPRLVRETQYF